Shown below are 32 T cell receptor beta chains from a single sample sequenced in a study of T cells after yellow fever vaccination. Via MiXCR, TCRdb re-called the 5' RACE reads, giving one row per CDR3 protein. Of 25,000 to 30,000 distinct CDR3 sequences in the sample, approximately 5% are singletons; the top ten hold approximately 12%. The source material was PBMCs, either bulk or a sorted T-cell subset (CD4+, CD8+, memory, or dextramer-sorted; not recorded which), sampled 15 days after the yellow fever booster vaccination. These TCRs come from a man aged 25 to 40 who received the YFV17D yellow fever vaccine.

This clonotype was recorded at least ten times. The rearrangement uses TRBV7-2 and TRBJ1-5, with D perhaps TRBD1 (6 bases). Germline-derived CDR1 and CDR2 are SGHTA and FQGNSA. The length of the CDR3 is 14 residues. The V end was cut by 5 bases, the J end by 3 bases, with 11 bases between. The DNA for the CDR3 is TGTGCCAGCAGCCTTGGACAGAACAATCAGCCCCAGCATTTT. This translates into CASSLGQNNQPQHF.

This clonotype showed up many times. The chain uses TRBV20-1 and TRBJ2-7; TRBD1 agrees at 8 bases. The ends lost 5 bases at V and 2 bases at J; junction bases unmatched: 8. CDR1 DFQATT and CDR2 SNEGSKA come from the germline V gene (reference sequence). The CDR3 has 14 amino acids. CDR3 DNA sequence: TGCAGTGCTCTCAGACAGGGGAGGCCCTACGAGCAGTACTTC. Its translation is CSALRQGRPYEQYF.

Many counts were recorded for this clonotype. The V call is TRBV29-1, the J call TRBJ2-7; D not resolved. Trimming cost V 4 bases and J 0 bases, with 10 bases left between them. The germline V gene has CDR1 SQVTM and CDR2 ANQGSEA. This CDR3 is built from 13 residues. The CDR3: CSVVQQSSYEQYF. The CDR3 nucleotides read TGCAGCGTTGTCCAACAGAGCTCCTACGAGCAGTACTTC.

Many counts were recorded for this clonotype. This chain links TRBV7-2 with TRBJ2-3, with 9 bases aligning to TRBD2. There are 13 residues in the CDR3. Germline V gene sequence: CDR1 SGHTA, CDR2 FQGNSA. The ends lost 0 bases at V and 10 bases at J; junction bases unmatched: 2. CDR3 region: CASSLARTSAQYF. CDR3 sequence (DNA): TGTGCCAGCAGCTTAGCTAGGACTAGCGCGCAGTATTTT.

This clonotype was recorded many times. The CDR3 region is CAIAGQGAAYEQYF. The CDR3 DNA is TGTGCCATCGCTGGACAGGGGGCAGCCTACGAGCAGTACTTC. This sequence joins TRBV10-3 and TRBJ2-7; 11 positions match TRBD1. Germline V gene sequence: CDR1 ENHRY, CDR2 SYGVKD. The CDR3 length is 14 residues. V shed 8 bases and J 2 bases; nucleotides not matched to a gene: 5.

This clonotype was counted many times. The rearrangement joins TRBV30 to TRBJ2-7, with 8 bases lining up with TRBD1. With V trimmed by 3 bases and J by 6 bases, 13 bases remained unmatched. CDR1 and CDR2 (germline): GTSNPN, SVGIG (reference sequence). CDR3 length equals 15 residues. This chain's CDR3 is CAWRPRTGSFSEQYF. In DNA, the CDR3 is TGTGCCTGGAGACCCCGGACAGGGAGTTTCTCCGAGCAGTACTTC.

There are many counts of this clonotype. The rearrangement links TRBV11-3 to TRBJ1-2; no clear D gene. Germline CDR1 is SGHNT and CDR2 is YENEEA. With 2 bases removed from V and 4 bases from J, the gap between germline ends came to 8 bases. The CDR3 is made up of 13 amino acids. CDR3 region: CASSLPQPYGYTF. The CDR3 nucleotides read TGTGCCAGCAGCTTACCTCAACCCTATGGCTACACCTTC.

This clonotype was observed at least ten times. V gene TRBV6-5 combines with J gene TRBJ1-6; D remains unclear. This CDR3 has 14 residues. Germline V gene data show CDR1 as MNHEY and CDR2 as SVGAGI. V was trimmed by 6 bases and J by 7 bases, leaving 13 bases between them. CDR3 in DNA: TGTGCCAGCAGCCCCGGATCCGCGAATTCACCCCTCCACTTT. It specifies CASSPGSANSPLHF.

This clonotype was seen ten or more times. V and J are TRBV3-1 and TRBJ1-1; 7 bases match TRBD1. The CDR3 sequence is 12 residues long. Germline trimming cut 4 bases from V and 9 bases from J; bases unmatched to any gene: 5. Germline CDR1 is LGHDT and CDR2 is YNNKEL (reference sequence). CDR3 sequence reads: CASSPGTAKAFF. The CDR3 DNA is TGTGCCAGCAGCCCGGGGACAGCCAAAGCTTTCTTT.

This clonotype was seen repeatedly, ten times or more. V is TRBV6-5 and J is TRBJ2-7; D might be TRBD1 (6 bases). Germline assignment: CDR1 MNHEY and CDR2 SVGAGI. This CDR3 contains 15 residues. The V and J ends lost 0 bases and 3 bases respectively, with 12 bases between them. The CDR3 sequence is CASSYSYREIYEQYF. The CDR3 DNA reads TGTGCCAGCAGTTACTCGTACAGGGAAATCTACGAGCAGTACTTC.

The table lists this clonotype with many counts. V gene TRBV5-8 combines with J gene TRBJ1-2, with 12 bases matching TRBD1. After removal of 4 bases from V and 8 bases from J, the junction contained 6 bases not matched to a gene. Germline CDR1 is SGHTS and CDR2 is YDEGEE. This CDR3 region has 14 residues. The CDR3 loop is CASSRGTGGSGYTF. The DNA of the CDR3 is TGTGCCAGCAGCCGCGGGACAGGGGGCTCCGGCTACACCTTC.

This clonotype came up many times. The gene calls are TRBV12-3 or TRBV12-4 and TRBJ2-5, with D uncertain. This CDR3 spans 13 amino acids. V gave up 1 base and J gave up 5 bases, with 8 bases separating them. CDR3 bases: TGTGCCAGCAGTTTAGGCCCGAAGGAGACCCAGTACTTC. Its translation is CASSLGPKETQYF.

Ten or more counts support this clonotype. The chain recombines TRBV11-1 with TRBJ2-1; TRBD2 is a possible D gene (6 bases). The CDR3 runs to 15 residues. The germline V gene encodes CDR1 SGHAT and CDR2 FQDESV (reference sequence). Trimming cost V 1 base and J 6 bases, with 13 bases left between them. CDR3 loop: CASSLGLEAGNEQFF. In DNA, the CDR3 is TGTGCCAGCAGCTTAGGTTTGGAAGCGGGCAATGAGCAGTTCTTC. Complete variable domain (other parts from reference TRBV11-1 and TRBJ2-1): EAEVAQSPRYKITEKSQAVAFWCDPISGHATLYWYRQILGQGPELLVQFQDESVVDDSQLPKDRFSAERLKGVDSTLKIQPAELGDSAMYLCASSLGLEAGNEQFFGPGTRLTVL.

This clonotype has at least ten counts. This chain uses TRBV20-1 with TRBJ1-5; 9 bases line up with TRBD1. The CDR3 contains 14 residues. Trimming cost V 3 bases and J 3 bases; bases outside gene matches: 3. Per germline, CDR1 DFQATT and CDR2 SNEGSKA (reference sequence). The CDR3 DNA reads TGCAGTGCTAGCCGGGACAGGGACAATCAGCCCCAGCATTTT. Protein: CSASRDRDNQPQHF.

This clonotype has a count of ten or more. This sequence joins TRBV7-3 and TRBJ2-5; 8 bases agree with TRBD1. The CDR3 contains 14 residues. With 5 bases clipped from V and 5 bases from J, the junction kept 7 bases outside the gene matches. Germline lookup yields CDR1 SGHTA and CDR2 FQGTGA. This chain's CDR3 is CASSAGQGRETQYF. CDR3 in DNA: TGTGCCAGCAGCGCCGGACAGGGTCGGGAGACCCAGTACTTC.

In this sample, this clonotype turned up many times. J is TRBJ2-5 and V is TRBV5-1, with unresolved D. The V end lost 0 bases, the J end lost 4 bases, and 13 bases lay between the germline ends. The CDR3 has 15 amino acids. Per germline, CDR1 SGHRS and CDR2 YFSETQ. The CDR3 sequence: CASSLAHREGETQYF. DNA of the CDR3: TGCGCCAGCAGCTTGGCTCACAGAGAAGGAGAGACCCAGTACTTC. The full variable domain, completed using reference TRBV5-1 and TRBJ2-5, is KAGVTQTPRYLIKTRGQQVTLSCSPISGHRSVSWYQQTPGQGLQFLFEYFSETQRNKGNFPGRFSGRQFSNSRSEMNVSTLELGDSALYLCASSLAHREGETQYFGPGTRLLVL.

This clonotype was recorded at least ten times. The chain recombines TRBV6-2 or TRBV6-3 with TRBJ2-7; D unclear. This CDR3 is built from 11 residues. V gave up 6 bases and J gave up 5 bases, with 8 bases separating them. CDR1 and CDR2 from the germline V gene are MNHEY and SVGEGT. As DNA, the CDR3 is TGTGCCAGCAGCCCCTTGGACGAGCAGTACTTC. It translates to CASSPLDEQYF.

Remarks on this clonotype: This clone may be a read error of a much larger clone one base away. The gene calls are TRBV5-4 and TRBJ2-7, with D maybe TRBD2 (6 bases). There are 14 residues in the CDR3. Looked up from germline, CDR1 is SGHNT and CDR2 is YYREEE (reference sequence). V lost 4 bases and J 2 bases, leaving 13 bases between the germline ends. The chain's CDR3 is CASSNRENTYEQYF. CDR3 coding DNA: TGTGCCAGCAGCAACCGGGAGAACACCTACGAGCAGTACTTC.

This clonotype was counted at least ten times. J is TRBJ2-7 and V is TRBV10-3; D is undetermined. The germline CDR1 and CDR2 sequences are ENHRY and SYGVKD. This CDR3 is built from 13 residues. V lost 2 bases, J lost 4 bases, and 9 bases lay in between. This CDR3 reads CAISEGHYYEQYF. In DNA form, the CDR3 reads TGTGCCATCAGTGAGGGGCATTATTACGAGCAGTACTTC.

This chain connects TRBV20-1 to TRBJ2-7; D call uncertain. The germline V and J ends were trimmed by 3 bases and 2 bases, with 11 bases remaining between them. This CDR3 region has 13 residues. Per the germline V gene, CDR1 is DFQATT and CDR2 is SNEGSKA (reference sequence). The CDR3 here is CSARVGSAYEQYF. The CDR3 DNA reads TGCAGTGCTAGGGTCGGTTCAGCCTACGAGCAGTACTTC.

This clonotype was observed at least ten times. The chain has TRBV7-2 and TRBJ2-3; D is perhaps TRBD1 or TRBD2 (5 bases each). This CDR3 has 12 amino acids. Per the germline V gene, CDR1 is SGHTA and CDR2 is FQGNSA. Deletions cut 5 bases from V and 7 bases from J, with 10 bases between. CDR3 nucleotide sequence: TGTGCCAGCAGCAGGGACGGCAATACGCAGTATTTT. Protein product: CASSRDGNTQYF.

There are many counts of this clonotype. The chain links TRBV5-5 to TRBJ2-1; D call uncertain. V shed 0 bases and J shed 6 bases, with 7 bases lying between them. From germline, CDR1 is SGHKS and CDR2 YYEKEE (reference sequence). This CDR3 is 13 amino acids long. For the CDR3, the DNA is TGTGCCAGCAGCTTGGAACTCCGCAATGAGCAGTTCTTC. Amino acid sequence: CASSLELRNEQFF.

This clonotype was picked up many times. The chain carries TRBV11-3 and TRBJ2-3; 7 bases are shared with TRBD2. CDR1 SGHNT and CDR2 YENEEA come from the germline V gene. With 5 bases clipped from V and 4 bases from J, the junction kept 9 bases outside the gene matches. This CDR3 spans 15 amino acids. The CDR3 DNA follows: TGTGCCAGCAGCCAGCGGGGAGGGGTCGCAGATACGCAGTATTTT. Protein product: CASSQRGGVADTQYF.

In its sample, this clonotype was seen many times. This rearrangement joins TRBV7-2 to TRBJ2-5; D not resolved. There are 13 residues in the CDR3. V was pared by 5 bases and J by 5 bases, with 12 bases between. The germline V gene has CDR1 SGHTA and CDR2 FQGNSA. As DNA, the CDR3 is TGTGCCAGCAGCGCCTCCTTCGGGGAGACCCAGTACTTC. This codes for CASSASFGETQYF.

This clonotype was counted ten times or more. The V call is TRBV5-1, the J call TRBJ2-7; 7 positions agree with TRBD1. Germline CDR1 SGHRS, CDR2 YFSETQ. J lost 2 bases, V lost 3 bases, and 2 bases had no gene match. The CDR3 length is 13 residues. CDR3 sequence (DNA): TGCGCCAGCAGCTGGGACAGCCCCTACGAGCAGTACTTC. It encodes CASSWDSPYEQYF.

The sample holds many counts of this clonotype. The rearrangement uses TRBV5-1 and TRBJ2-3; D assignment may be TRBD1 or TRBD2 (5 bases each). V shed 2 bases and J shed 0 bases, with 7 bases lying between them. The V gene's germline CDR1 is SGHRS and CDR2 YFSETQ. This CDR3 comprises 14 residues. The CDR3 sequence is CASSFGGSTDTQYF. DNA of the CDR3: TGCGCCAGCAGCTTTGGGGGTAGCACAGATACGCAGTATTTT.

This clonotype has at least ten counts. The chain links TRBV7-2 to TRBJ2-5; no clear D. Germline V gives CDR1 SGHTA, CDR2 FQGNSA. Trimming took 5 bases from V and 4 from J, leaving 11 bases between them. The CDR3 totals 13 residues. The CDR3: CASSLRIGETQYF. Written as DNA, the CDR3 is TGTGCCAGCAGCCTCCGCATCGGAGAGACCCAGTACTTC. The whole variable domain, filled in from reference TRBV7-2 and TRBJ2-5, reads GAGVSQSPSNKVTEKGKDVELRCDPISGHTALYWYRQSLGQGLEFLIYFQGNSAPDKSGLPSDRFSAERTGGSVSTLTIQRTQQEDSAVYLCASSLRIGETQYFGPGTRLLVL.

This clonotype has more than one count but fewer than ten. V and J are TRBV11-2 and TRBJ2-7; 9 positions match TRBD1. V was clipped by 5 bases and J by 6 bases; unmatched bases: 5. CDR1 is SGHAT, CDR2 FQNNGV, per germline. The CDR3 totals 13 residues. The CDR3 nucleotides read TGTGCCAGCAGCCAGGGGACAGGGTTCGAGCAGTACTTC. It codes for CASSQGTGFEQYF.

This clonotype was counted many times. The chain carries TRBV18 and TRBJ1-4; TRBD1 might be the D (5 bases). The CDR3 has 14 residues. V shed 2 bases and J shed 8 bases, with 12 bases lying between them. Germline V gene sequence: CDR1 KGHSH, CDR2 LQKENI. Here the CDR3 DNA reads TGTGCCAGCTCACCAGGGACCGGAGGGGAAAAACTGTTTTTT. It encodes CASSPGTGGEKLFF.

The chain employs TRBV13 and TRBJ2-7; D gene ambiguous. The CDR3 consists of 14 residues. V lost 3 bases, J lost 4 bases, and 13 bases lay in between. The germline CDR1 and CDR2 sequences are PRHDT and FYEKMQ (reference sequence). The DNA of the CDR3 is TGTGCCAGCAGCTTGGCAGATCCCCCATACGAGCAGTACTTC. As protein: CASSLADPPYEQYF.

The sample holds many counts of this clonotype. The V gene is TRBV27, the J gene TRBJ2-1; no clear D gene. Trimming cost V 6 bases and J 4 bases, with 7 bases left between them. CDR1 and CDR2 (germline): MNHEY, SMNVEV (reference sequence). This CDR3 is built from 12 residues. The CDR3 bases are TGTGCCAGCAGCACCAATTACAATGAGCAGTTCTTC. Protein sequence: CASSTNYNEQFF.

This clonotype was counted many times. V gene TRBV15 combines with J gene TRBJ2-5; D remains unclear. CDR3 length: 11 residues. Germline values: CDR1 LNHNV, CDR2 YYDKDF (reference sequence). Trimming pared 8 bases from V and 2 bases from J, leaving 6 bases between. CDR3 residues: CATRKQETQYF. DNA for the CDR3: TGTGCCACCCGGAAACAAGAGACCCAGTACTTC.